These 19 T cell receptor beta chains originate from one sample sequenced in a study of blood T cell repertoires in COVID-19. Method: immunoSEQ multiplex PCR; TCRdb's copy keeps in-frame clones and lacks some. The sample contains 76,000 or so clones, about 83% of which appear only once. The sequenced sample was peripheral blood. Receptors originate from a man between 25 and 39 years old with acute or convalescent COVID-19.

The V call is TRBV5-1, the J call TRBJ1-1; no clear D. The V end lost 1 base, the J end lost 3 bases, and 10 bases lay between the germline ends. The germline V gene has CDR1 SGHRS and CDR2 YFSETQ. The CDR3 extends over 14 amino acids. The CDR3 DNA follows: TGCGCCAGCAGCTTGTGGGCCCAGGACACTGAAGCTTTCTTT. Its translation: CASSLWAQDTEAFF.

V is TRBV4-1 and J is TRBJ2-7, with TRBD1 identical over 7 bases. The CDR3 contains 14 residues. With V trimmed by 2 bases and J by 4 bases, 5 bases remained unmatched. Germline V gene lookup returns CDR1 MGHRA and CDR2 YSYEKL. In DNA, the CDR3 is TGCGCCAGCAGCCAATCAAGGGGGCAGTACGAGCAGTACTTC. Its translation: CASSQSRGQYEQYF.

The J gene is TRBJ1-6, the V gene TRBV18; 9 bases align to TRBD1. Trimming cost V 4 bases and J 5 bases; bases outside gene matches: 0. This CDR3 has 14 residues. From germline, CDR1 is KGHSH and CDR2 LQKENI. The CDR3 loop reads CASSRDRDNSPLHF. CDR3 nucleotide sequence: TGTGCCAGCTCACGGGACAGGGATAATTCACCCCTCCACTTT.

The CDR3 here is CASSPERDSVYTEAFF. For the CDR3, the DNA is TGTGCCAGCTCACCGGAGAGGGACTCGGTGTACACTGAAGCTTTCTTT. The rearrangement uses TRBV18 and TRBJ1-1; D perhaps matches TRBD1 (5 bases). CDR3 length equals 16 residues. V gave up 3 bases and J gave up 3 bases, with 17 bases separating them. Germline V gene sequence: CDR1 KGHSH, CDR2 LQKENI.

V usage is TRBV19 and J usage is TRBJ2-7; 11 bases match TRBD1. The CDR3 length is 17 residues. With V trimmed by 4 bases and J by 3 bases, 11 bases remained unmatched. Germline-derived CDR1 and CDR2 are LNHDA and SQIVND (reference sequence). CDR3 protein: CASSTTLGQGAYYEQYF. CDR3 DNA: TGTGCCAGTAGTACTACCCTCGGACAGGGGGCTTACTACGAGCAGTACTTC.

This rearrangement joins TRBV28 to TRBJ1-2; no clear D. CDR3 length equals 16 residues. Germline lookup yields CDR1 MDHEN and CDR2 SYDVKM. V was trimmed by 6 bases and J by 1 base, leaving 18 bases between them. The CDR3 bases are TGTGCCAGCAGGCGGGCCGAGCCACGACTTAACTATGGCTACACCTTC. Translation gives CASRRAEPRLNYGYTF.

This clone was seen once. The V call is TRBV19, the J call TRBJ2-1, with TRBD2 matching over 8 bases. V gave up 1 base and J gave up 6 bases; unmatched junction bases: 2. The CDR3 spans 14 residues. CDR1 is LNHDA, CDR2 SQIVND, per germline (reference sequence). The CDR3 here is CASSIGLAFNEQFF. DNA for the CDR3: TGTGCCAGTAGTATAGGACTAGCGTTCAATGAGCAGTTCTTC. The full variable domain, with the rest looked up from reference TRBV19 and TRBJ2-1, is DGGITQSPKYLFRKEGQNVTLSCEQNLNHDAMYWYRQDPGQGLRLIYYSQIVNDFQKGDIAEGYSVSREKKESFPLTVTSAQKNPTAFYLCASSIGLAFNEQFFGPGTRLTVL.

The rearrangement links TRBV7-9 to TRBJ2-7; 14 bases line up with TRBD2. Germline V gene data show CDR1 as SEHNR and CDR2 as FQNEAQ (reference sequence). V lost 5 bases, J lost 2 bases, and 2 bases stayed unmatched. The CDR3 is made up of 15 amino acids. The CDR3 loop reads CASSPGLAGAYEQYF. The CDR3 bases are TGTGCCAGCAGCCCGGGACTAGCGGGAGCCTACGAGCAGTACTTC.

This clone is a singleton in its sample. V and J are TRBV30 and TRBJ2-4; 15 bases align to TRBD2. In germline, CDR1 is GTSNPN, CDR2 SVGIG (reference sequence). The CDR3 contains 16 residues. Unmatched junction bases numbered 5, after V lost 3 bases and J lost 5 bases. The CDR3 spells CAWSPGTSGRQNIQYF. The CDR3 DNA sequence: TGTGCCTGGAGCCCCGGGACTAGCGGGAGGCAAAACATTCAGTACTTC.

The chain has TRBV7-8 and TRBJ2-5, with TRBD2 matching over 9 bases. V lost 7 bases, J lost 6 bases, and 6 bases stayed unmatched. From germline, CDR1 is SGHVS and CDR2 FQNEAQ. This CDR3 region has 13 residues. CDR3 sequence (DNA): TGTGCCAGCACCCCCAGCGGGGGGAAGACCCAGTACTTC. This translates into CASTPSGGKTQYF.

This chain connects TRBV15 to TRBJ2-7, with TRBD2 matching over 11 bases. Germline V gene data show CDR1 as LNHNV and CDR2 as YYDKDF (reference sequence). The trim removed 4 bases at V and 3 bases at J, leaving 2 bases unmatched. This CDR3 has 14 amino acids. DNA for the CDR3: TGTGCCACCAGCATAGCGGGAGGGGGCTACGAGCAGTACTTC. As protein: CATSIAGGGYEQYF.

The rearrangement uses TRBV11-2 and TRBJ1-1; 12 bases are a match to TRBD1. Germline V gives CDR1 SGHAT, CDR2 FQNNGV. V lost 5 bases and J lost 3; bases outside the gene matches: 7. The CDR3 spans 16 residues. CDR3 in amino acids: CASSQRDRGRHTEAFF. DNA for the CDR3: TGTGCCAGCAGCCAACGGGACAGGGGGCGGCACACTGAAGCTTTCTTT.

This chain uses TRBV28 with TRBJ2-1; TRBD2 aligns across 13 bases. CDR3 length: 20 amino acids. CDR1 is MDHEN, CDR2 SYDVKM, per germline. V was pared by 4 bases and J by 2 bases, with 14 bases of the junction left unmatched. As DNA, the CDR3 is TGTGCCAGCAGTTCATTACCGGGACTAGCGGGAAGAGGCCCCTACAATGAGCAGTTCTTC. Its translation is CASSSLPGLAGRGPYNEQFF.

The chain carries TRBV28 and TRBJ2-7, with 7 nucleotides matching TRBD2. Germline V gene lookup returns CDR1 MDHEN and CDR2 SYDVKM. J lost 3 bases, V lost 3 bases, and 11 bases had no gene match. The CDR3 contains 16 residues. CDR3 DNA sequence: TGTGCCAGCAGTTTGTCTGGGAGGGCAGGGATCTACGAGCAGTACTTC. Amino acid sequence: CASSLSGRAGIYEQYF.

This sequence joins TRBV18 and TRBJ1-4, with D maybe TRBD1 (6 bases). The CDR3 has 16 residues. The germline CDR1 and CDR2 sequences are KGHSH and LQKENI. V lost 3 bases, J lost 3 bases, and 14 bases lay in between. The DNA for the CDR3 is TGTGCCAGCTCACCGTTTACAGGGTTGGCTAATGAAAAACTGTTTTTT. Translating gives CASSPFTGLANEKLFF.

This clone was seen a handful of times. The rearrangement uses TRBV10-1 and TRBJ2-7; tentative D call: TRBD1 (5 bases). Trimming cost V 6 bases and J 2 bases, with 11 bases left between them. Per germline, CDR1 WNHNN and CDR2 SYGVQD (reference sequence). The CDR3 runs to 13 residues. The CDR3 here is CASRPDNTYEQYF. The CDR3, as DNA: TGCGCCAGCAGACCGGACAATACCTACGAGCAGTACTTC.

The V call is TRBV5-1, the J call TRBJ1-3; D may be TRBD1 (5 bases). The CDR3 is 14 residues long. V was pared by 10 bases and J by 1 base, with 15 bases between. Germline V gene sequence: CDR1 SGHRS, CDR2 YFSETQ. The CDR3 region is CASRGISSGNTIYF. CDR3 nucleotide sequence: TGCGCCTCCCGGGGGATTTCTTCTGGAAACACCATATATTTT.

The V call is TRBV6-1, the J call TRBJ2-3; TRBD1 matches at 10 bases. Germline V gives CDR1 MNHNS, CDR2 SASEGT. The CDR3 loop spans 16 amino acids. With 1 base clipped from V and 4 bases from J, the junction kept 5 bases outside the gene matches. In DNA, the CDR3 is TGTGCCAGCAGTGAAGGAACCGGGACAGGGGCAGATACGCAGTATTTT. The encoded protein is CASSEGTGTGADTQYF.

This clone was detected only a few times. The V gene is TRBV30, the J gene TRBJ1-5, with D maybe TRBD1 (5 bases). Trimming pared 4 bases from V and 6 bases from J, leaving 10 bases between. This CDR3 spans 12 amino acids. In germline, CDR1 is GTSNPN, CDR2 SVGIG (reference sequence). The CDR3 is CAWTVGGQPQHF. CDR3 DNA sequence: TGTGCCTGGACCGTCGGGGGTCAGCCCCAGCATTTT.